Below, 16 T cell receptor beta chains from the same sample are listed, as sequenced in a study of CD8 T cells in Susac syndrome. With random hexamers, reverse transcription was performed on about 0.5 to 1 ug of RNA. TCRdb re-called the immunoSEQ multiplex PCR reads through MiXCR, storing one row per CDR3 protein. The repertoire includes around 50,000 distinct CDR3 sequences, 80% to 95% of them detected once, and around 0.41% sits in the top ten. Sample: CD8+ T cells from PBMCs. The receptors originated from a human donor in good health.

In DNA form, the CDR3 reads TGTGCCAGCAGCTTAACGGAAAGCACCTCCGCCGAGCAGTACTTC. It encodes CASSLTESTSAEQYF. This sequence joins TRBV7-9 and TRBJ2-7; the D is unclear. Germline V gives CDR1 SEHNR, CDR2 FQNEAQ (reference sequence). Trimming stripped 2 bases from V and 6 bases from J, with 17 bases between. This CDR3 has 15 amino acids. The full variable domain, in which reference TRBV7-9 and TRBJ2-7 provide the parts outside the CDR3, is DTGVSQNPRHKITKRGQNVTFRCDPISEHNRLYWYRQTLGQGPEFLTYFQNEAQLEKSRLLSDRFSAERPKGSFSTLEIQRTEQGDSAMYLCASSLTESTSAEQYFGPGTRLTVT.

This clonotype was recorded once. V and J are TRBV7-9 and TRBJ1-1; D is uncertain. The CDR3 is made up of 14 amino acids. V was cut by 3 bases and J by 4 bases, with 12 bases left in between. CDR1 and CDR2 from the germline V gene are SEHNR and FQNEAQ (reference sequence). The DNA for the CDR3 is TGTGCCAGCAGCTTCAAGGCTAGTTTCACTGAAGCTTTCTTT. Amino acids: CASSFKASFTEAFF.

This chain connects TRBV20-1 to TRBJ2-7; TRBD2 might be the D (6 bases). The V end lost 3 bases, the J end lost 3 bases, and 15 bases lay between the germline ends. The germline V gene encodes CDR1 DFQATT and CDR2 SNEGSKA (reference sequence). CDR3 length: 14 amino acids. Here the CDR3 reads CSARDPSVIYEQYF. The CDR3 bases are TGCAGTGCTAGGGATCCTAGCGTAATCTACGAGCAGTACTTC.

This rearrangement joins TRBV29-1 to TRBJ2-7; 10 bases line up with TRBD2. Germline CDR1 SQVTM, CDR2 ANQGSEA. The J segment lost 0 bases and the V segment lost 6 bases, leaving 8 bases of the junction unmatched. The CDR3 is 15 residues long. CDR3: CSVAGLAAFSYEQYF. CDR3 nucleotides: TGCAGCGTCGCAGGACTAGCGGCTTTCTCCTACGAGCAGTACTTC.

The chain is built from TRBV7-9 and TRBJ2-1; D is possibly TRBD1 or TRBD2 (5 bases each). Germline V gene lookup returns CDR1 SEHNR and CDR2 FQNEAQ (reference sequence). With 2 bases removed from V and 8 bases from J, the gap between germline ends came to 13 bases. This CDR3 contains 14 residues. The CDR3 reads CASSLKRGDDEQFF. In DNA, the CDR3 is TGTGCCAGCAGCTTAAAACGAGGGGACGATGAGCAGTTCTTC.

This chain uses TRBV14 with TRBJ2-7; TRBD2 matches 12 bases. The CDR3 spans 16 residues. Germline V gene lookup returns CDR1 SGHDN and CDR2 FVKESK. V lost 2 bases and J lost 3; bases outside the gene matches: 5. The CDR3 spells CASSQHPGLAGYEQYF. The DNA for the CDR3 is TGTGCCAGCAGCCAACATCCGGGACTAGCGGGCTACGAGCAGTACTTC.

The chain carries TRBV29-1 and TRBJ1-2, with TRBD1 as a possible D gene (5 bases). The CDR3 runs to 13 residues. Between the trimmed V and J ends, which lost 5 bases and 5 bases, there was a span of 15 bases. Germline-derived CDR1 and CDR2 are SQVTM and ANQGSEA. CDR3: CSVFLDTLYGYTF. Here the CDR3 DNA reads TGCAGCGTTTTTCTGGACACGCTTTATGGCTACACCTTC.

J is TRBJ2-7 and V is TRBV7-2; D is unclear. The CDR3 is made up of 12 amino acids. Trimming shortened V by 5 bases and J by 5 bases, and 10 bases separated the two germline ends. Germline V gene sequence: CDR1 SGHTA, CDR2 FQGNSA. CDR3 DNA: TGTGCCAGCAGCCTTAGAAGCCACGAGCAGTACTTC. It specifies CASSLRSHEQYF. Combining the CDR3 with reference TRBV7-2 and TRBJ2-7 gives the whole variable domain GAGVSQSPSNKVTEKGKDVELRCDPISGHTALYWYRQSLGQGLEFLIYFQGNSAPDKSGLPSDRFSAERTGGSVSTLTIQRTQQEDSAVYLCASSLRSHEQYFGPGTRLTVT.

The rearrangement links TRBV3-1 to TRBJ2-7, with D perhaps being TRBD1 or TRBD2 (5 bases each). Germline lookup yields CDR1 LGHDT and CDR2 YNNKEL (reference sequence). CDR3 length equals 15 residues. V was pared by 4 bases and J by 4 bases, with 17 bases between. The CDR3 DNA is TGTGCCAGCAGCCCCCGACTAACGGGGCTTTACGAGCAGTACTTC. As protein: CASSPRLTGLYEQYF.

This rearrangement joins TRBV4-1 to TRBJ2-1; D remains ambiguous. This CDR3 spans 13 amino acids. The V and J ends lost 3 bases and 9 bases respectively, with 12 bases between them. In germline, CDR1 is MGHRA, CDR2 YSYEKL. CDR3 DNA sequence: TGCGCCAGCAGCCAGGTTTGGGTGGGTGAGCAGTTCTTC. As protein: CASSQVWVGEQFF.

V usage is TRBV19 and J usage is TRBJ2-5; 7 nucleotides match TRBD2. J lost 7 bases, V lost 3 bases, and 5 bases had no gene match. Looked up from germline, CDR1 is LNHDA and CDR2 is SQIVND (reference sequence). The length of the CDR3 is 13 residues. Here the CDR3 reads CASSITSDGTQYF. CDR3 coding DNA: TGTGCCAGTAGTATTACTAGCGACGGGACCCAGTACTTC.

Here the CDR3 DNA reads TGTGCCAGCAGCTCCAGCGTCACCGCCTCCTACGAGCAGTACTTC. This sequence encodes CASSSSVTASYEQYF. The chain employs TRBV7-6 and TRBJ2-7; D remains ambiguous. Trimming took 4 bases from V and 0 from J, leaving 13 bases between them. The CDR3 has 15 residues. Germline lookup yields CDR1 SGHVS and CDR2 FNYEAQ.

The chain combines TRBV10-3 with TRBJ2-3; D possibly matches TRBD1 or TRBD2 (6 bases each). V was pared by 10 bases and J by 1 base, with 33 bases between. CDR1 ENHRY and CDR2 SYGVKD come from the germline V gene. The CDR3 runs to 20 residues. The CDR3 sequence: CATRRGTSPTGGERTDTQYF. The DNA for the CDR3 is TGTGCCACTAGGAGGGGGACCAGCCCTACTGGCGGAGAGCGCACAGATACGCAGTATTTT.

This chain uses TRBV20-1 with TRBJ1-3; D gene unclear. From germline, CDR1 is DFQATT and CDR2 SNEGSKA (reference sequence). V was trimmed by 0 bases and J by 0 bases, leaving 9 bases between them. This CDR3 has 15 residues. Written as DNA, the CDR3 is TGCAGTGCTAGAGATCTCTTGGACTCTGGAAACACCATATATTTT. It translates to CSARDLLDSGNTIYF.

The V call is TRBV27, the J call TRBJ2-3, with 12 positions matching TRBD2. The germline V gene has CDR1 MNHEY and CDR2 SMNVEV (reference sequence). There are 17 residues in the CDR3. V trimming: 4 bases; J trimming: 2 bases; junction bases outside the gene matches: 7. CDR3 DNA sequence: TGTGCCAGCAGTTCCCTAGCGGGGGGGCCCTACACAGATACGCAGTATTTT. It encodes CASSSLAGGPYTDTQYF.

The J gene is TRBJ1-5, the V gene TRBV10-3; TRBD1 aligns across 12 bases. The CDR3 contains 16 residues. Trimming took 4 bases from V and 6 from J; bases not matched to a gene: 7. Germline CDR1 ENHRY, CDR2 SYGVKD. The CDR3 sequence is CAISGPGTGGGQPQHF. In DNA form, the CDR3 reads TGTGCCATCAGTGGCCCTGGGACAGGGGGCGGTCAGCCCCAGCATTTT.